Listed here are 25 T cell receptor beta chains from one sample, sequenced in a study of blood T cell repertoires in COVID-19 (dated by TCRdb to the early 2020s). Libraries were prepared through the immunoSEQ multiplex PCR assay. TCRdb carries this immuneACCESS record with in-frame sequences only. Its versions omit some clonotypes, under half of them owing to an unresolved V gene in the studies checked, with the rest unexplained. In this sample the table shows around 190,000 clones, around nine tenths of which occur a single time. The ten largest account for about 4.5% of the sample. The sample was peripheral blood. The receptors were sampled from a human donor in a cohort sampled during active COVID-19.

CDR3 nucleotide sequence: TGTGCCAGCAGAAACACCATCCAAGAGACCCAGTACTTC. This sequence encodes CASRNTIQETQYF. V and J are TRBV6-5 and TRBJ2-5, with D uncertain. CDR3 length equals 13 residues. Germline assignment: CDR1 MNHEY and CDR2 SVGAGI. Trimming took 6 bases from V and 1 from J, leaving 9 bases between them.

V usage is TRBV7-9 and J usage is TRBJ2-1; tentative D call: TRBD1 (5 bases). Trimming removed 3 bases from V and 5 bases from J, with 17 bases in between. The length of the CDR3 is 16 residues. From germline, CDR1 is SEHNR and CDR2 FQNEAQ (reference sequence). The CDR3 spells CASSFFPGFGNNEQFF. CDR3 DNA sequence: TGTGCCAGCAGCTTCTTCCCAGGGTTCGGTAACAATGAGCAGTTCTTC.

This clone has a single count. CDR3 loop: CASSSMRDEQYF. In nucleotides, the CDR3 is TGTGCCAGCAGTTCCATGCGGGACGAGCAGTACTTC. This chain connects TRBV28 to TRBJ2-7; weak D call: TRBD2 (5 bases). Germline lookup yields CDR1 MDHEN and CDR2 SYDVKM. The ends were cut back, 4 bases at V and 5 bases at J, with 9 bases in the middle. The CDR3 is made up of 12 amino acids.

The gene calls are TRBV5-4 and TRBJ2-7; D is ambiguous. V lost 3 bases and J lost 3, with 4 bases in between. This CDR3 has 11 amino acids. Germline V lookup: CDR1 SGHNT, CDR2 YYREEE (reference sequence). The CDR3 DNA sequence: TGTGCCAGCAGCTCTTACTACGAGCAGTACTTC. Translation: CASSSYYEQYF.

A remark on this clone: Within the sample, other DNA sequences also encode this same CDR3. The chain joins TRBV5-1 to TRBJ2-3, with D perhaps matching TRBD2 (6 bases). Germline values: CDR1 SGHRS, CDR2 YFSETQ. V lost 0 bases and J lost 0, with 8 bases in between. This CDR3 contains 15 residues. The CDR3 spells CASSLAGTSTDTQYF. The DNA of the CDR3 is TGCGCCAGCAGCTTGGCAGGGACTAGCACAGATACGCAGTATTTT.

This rearrangement joins TRBV19 to TRBJ2-2; 7 bases are shared with TRBD1. Per germline, CDR1 LNHDA and CDR2 SQIVND (reference sequence). V lost 4 bases, J lost 5 bases, and 4 bases stayed unmatched. The CDR3 extends over 14 amino acids. Written as DNA, the CDR3 is TGTGCCAGTAGTAGGGACAGACGGACCGGGGAGCTGTTTTTT. This sequence encodes CASSRDRRTGELFF.

This clone was seen just once. This rearrangement joins TRBV5-6 to TRBJ2-1; TRBD1 is a possible D gene (5 bases). Deletions cut 2 bases from V and 6 bases from J, with 24 bases between. The CDR3 is 18 amino acids. CDR1 is SGHDT and CDR2 is YYEEEE in the germline V gene. The CDR3 DNA sequence: TGTGCCAGCAGCTTATGGTTTGGGGCGCGGATTCAACCCAATGAGCAGTTCTTC. Translating it yields CASSLWFGARIQPNEQFF.

This clone was recorded only once. This chain connects TRBV7-2 to TRBJ2-1; D uncertain. This CDR3 is 12 amino acids long. Germline V gene data show CDR1 as SGHTA and CDR2 as FQGNSA. V lost 4 bases and J lost 8, with 9 bases in between. The CDR3 spells CASSSGFDEQFF. The CDR3 DNA reads as TGTGCCAGCAGCTCCGGTTTCGATGAGCAGTTCTTC.

This chain connects TRBV25-1 to TRBJ2-5; D is ambiguous. V was trimmed by 0 bases and J by 2 bases, leaving 10 bases between them. CDR3 length: 15 amino acids. The germline CDR1 and CDR2 sequences are MGHDK and SYGVNS. The DNA of the CDR3 is TGTGCCAGCAGTGAATATCAGGCACAACAAGAGACCCAGTACTTC. It encodes CASSEYQAQQETQYF.

V gene TRBV5-4 combines with J gene TRBJ2-7; D perhaps matches TRBD2 (5 bases). V gave up 6 bases and J gave up 4 bases, with 11 bases separating them. This CDR3 comprises 12 residues. Germline V gives CDR1 SGHNT, CDR2 YYREEE (reference sequence). The CDR3 DNA follows: TGTGCCAGCAAAAGGCCGGGGTACGAGCAGTACTTC. This sequence encodes CASKRPGYEQYF.

J is TRBJ1-1 and V is TRBV7-2, with D unclear. Germline assignment: CDR1 SGHTA and CDR2 FQGNSA. V gave up 4 bases and J gave up 7 bases, with 13 bases separating them. CDR3 length equals 13 residues. CDR3 in DNA: TGTGCCAGCAGCTCCTACACTAGATATGAAGCTTTCTTT. The encoded protein is CASSSYTRYEAFF.

The genes are TRBV3-1 (or the pseudogene TRBV3-2) and TRBJ1-3; 9 bases match TRBD1. The CDR3 consists of 17 residues. After removal of 2 bases from V and 5 bases from J, the junction contained 10 bases not matched to a gene. Germline V gives CDR1 LGHDT, CDR2 YNNKEL (reference sequence). The DNA for the CDR3 is TGTGCCAGCAGCCAATGCTTTCCGGGACAGGGAAGAAACACCATATATTTT. The encoded protein is CASSQCFPGQGRNTIYF.

J is TRBJ1-2 and V is TRBV27; 10 positions match TRBD1. CDR1 and CDR2 from the germline V gene are MNHEY and SMNVEV (reference sequence). V dropped 6 bases and J dropped 8; count of bases not matched to a gene: 18. CDR3 length equals 17 residues. The CDR3 DNA sequence: TGTGCCAGCAGGCCCCCGACCGGGACAGGGGCCTTCTCCGGCTACACCTTC. It is translated as CASRPPTGTGAFSGYTF.

CDR3 nucleotide sequence: TGTGCCAGCAGTAGGGGACAGGGGGCAGGGGAGCTGTTTTTT. Translation: CASSRGQGAGELFF. The rearrangement uses TRBV6-5 and TRBJ2-2; 12 nucleotides match TRBD1. Germline CDR1 is MNHEY and CDR2 is SVGAGI. The CDR3 has 14 amino acids. V dropped 5 bases and J dropped 8; count of bases not matched to a gene: 3.

The table lists this clone with a count of one. The V gene is TRBV7-6, the J gene TRBJ2-6; no clear D. CDR1 and CDR2 (germline): SGHVS, FNYEAQ. The CDR3 runs 15 residues. The germline V and J ends were trimmed by 1 base and 1 base, with 5 bases remaining between them. The CDR3 here is CASSLGASGANVLTF. As DNA, the CDR3 is TGTGCCAGCAGCTTAGGCGCTTCTGGGGCCAACGTCCTGACTTTC.

The rearrangement uses TRBV14 and TRBJ2-7; the match to TRBD2 covers 10 bases. After removal of 4 bases from V and 7 bases from J, the junction contained 13 bases not matched to a gene. There are 16 residues in the CDR3. Germline CDR1 reads SGHDN; CDR2 reads FVKESK. CDR3 bases: TGTGCCAGCAGCCTTCTAGCGGGAGCTGCTTTGGGGGAGCAGTACTTC. The encoded protein is CASSLLAGAALGEQYF.

This clone showed up just a few times. This chain connects TRBV11-3 to TRBJ2-5, with 9 positions matching TRBD2. Germline lookup yields CDR1 SGHNT and CDR2 YENEEA. With 1 base clipped from V and 1 base from J, the junction kept 7 bases outside the gene matches. The CDR3 consists of 17 residues. CDR3 DNA sequence: TGTGCCAGCAGCTTAGGTGCGGCTAGCGGGACCCAAGAGACCCAGTACTTC. Translating it yields CASSLGAASGTQETQYF.

The chain uses TRBV15 and TRBJ1-1; D is possibly TRBD1 (6 bases). Germline values: CDR1 LNHNV, CDR2 YYDKDF (reference sequence). The CDR3 has 14 amino acids. Trimming pared 5 bases from V and 0 bases from J, leaving 10 bases between. CDR3 sequence reads: CATSPGQMNTEAFF. As DNA, the CDR3 is TGTGCCACCAGCCCGGGACAAATGAACACTGAAGCTTTCTTT.

This chain joins TRBV9 and TRBJ1-5, with 10 bases lining up with TRBD1. V dropped 4 bases and J dropped 6; count of bases not matched to a gene: 7. CDR1 is SGDLS and CDR2 is YYNGEE in the germline V gene. The CDR3 has 15 residues. The DNA for the CDR3 is TGTGCCAGCAGCCCCGGGACAGGGGAAGTTCAGCCCCAGCATTTT. This encodes CASSPGTGEVQPQHF. Filled out from reference TRBV9 and TRBJ1-5, the complete variable domain reads DSGVTQTPKHLITATGQRVTLRCSPRSGDLSVYWYQQSLDQGLQFLIQYYNGEERAKGNILERFSAQQFPDLHSELNLSSLELGDSALYFCASSPGTGEVQPQHFGDGTRLSIL.

The V call is TRBV12-1, the J call TRBJ2-5; the table's D call TRBD1 went unverified against the DNA. TRBV12-1 is tagged as a pseudogene. The CDR3 spans 16 residues. CDR3 amino acids: CASSFGAQGRGETQYF. The CDR3 nucleotides are TGTGCCAGCAGCTTTGGGGCACAGGGGAGAGGAGAGACCCAGTACTTC.

This clone is a singleton in its sample. This chain joins TRBV5-6 and TRBJ1-3, with unresolved D. The V gene's germline CDR1 is SGHDT and CDR2 YYEEEE. V gave up 2 bases and J gave up 0 bases, with 3 bases separating them. This CDR3 region has 13 residues. The CDR3 DNA is TGTGCCAGCAGCTTTTACTCTGGAAACACCATATATTTT. Its protein is CASSFYSGNTIYF.

V is TRBV27 and J is TRBJ2-1, with TRBD1 as a possible D gene (6 bases). Germline V gene sequence: CDR1 MNHEY, CDR2 SMNVEV (reference sequence). The CDR3 runs 16 residues. The V end lost 2 bases, the J end lost 4 bases, and 15 bases lay between the germline ends. The CDR3 nucleotides are TGTGCCAGCAGTTTACCTGGGGGCGCCTCGTACAATGAGCAGTTCTTC. Translated, it gives CASSLPGGASYNEQFF.

V and J are TRBV19 and TRBJ2-3; 11 bases agree with TRBD2. The germline gives CDR1 LNHDA, CDR2 SQIVND (reference sequence). V dropped 8 bases and J dropped 7; count of bases not matched to a gene: 11. This CDR3 is built from 15 residues. In DNA, the CDR3 is TGTGCCAGTCGGGATTTAGCGGGAGGGCCAAATACGCAGTATTTT. Amino acid sequence: CASRDLAGGPNTQYF.

V and J are TRBV10-3 and TRBJ2-3, with D perhaps TRBD2 (5 bases). Deletions cut 4 bases from V and 4 bases from J, with 9 bases between. CDR1 and CDR2 (germline): ENHRY, SYGVKD. This CDR3 has 13 amino acids. The CDR3 bases are TGTGCCATCAGTGGATGGGGAGCAGATACGCAGTATTTT. Its translation is CAISGWGADTQYF.

This chain joins TRBV30 and TRBJ1-6, with a tentative D call TRBD1 (6 bases). This CDR3 is 14 amino acids long. The V end lost 3 bases, the J end lost 7 bases, and 13 bases lay between the germline ends. CDR1 is GTSNPN, CDR2 SVGIG, per germline (reference sequence). CDR3 DNA: TGTGCCTGGAGAGCCGACAGGAACAATTCACCCCTCCACTTT. Amino acid sequence: CAWRADRNNSPLHF.